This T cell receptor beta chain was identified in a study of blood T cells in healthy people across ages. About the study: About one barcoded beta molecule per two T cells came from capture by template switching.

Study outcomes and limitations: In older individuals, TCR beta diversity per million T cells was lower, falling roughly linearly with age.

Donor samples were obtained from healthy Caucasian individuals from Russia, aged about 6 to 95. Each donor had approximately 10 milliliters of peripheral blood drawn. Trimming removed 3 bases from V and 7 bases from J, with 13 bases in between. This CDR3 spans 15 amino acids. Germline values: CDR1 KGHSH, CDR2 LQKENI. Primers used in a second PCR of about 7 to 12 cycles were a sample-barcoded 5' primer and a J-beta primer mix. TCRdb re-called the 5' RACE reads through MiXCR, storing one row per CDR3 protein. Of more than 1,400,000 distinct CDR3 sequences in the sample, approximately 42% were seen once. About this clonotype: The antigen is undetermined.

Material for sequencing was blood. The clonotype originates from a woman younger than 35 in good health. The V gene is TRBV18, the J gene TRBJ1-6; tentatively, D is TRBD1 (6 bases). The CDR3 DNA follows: TGTGCCAGCTCACCCCAGGGGACGACCAATTCACCCCTCCACTTT. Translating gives CASSPQGTTNSPLHF.